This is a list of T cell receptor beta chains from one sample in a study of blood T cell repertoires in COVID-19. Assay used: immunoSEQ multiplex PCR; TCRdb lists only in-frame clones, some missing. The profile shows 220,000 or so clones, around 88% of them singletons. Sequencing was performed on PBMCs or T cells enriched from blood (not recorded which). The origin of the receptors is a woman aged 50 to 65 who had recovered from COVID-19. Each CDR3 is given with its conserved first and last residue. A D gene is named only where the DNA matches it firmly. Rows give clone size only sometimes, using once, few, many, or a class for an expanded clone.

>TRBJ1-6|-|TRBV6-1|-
TGTGCCAGCAGTGAAGCGCGGAGGGTTTTGTACTCACCCCTCCACTTT
CASSEARRVLYSPLHF
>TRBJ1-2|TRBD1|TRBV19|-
TGTGCCAGTAGTAAGGCTCACCAGGGGGCCGCCTATAACTATGGCTACACCTTC
CASSKAHQGAAYNYGYTF
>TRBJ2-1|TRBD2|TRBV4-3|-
TGCGCCAGCAGCCAAGATCTAGCGGGATTTTACAATGAGCAGTTCTTC
CASSQDLAGFYNEQFF
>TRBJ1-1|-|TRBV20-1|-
TGCAGTGCTAGTGGGCAAATGAACACTGAAGCTTTCTTT
CSASGQMNTEAFF
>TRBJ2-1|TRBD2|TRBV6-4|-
TGTGCCAGCAGTGACTCGGGACTAGCTGGGTACAATGAGCAGTTCTTC
CASSDSGLAGYNEQFF
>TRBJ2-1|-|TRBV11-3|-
TGTGCCAGCAGCTTAGAGGGCAGGAATTCGTACAATGAGCAGTTCTTC
CASSLEGRNSYNEQFF
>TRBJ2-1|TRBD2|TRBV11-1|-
TGTGCCAGCAGCCTCCGACTAGCGGGCAGATTCCATGAGCAGTTCTTC
CASSLRLAGRFHEQFF
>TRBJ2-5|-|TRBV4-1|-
TGCGCCAGCAGCCGGGGGCCCGCTGGTTCGGAGACCCAGTACTTC
CASSRGPAGSETQYF
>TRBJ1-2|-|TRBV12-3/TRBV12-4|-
TGTGCCAGCAGTCTAGGCGCGTCTGGCTACACCTTC
CASSLGASGYTF
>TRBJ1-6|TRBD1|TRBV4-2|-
TGTGCCAGCAGCCAAGATGGGACAGGGATACTCAGCTCCTATAATTCACCCCTCCACTTT
CASSQDGTGILSSYNSPLHF
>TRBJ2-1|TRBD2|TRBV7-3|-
TGTGCCAGCAGCTCCTTAGCGGGGGTCTCCTACAATGAGCAGTTCTTC
CASSSLAGVSYNEQFF
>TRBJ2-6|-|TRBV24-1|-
TGTGCCACCAGTGATTTGCCTGACAACTCTGGGGCCAACGTCCTGACTTTC
CATSDLPDNSGANVLTF
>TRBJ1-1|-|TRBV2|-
TGTGCCAGCAGTGTCTCAGGTAACACTGAAGCTTTCTTT
CASSVSGNTEAFF
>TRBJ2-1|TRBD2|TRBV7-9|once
TGTGCCAGCAGCTCCCGTACTAGCGGTACCAATGAGCAGTTCTTC
CASSSRTSGTNEQFF
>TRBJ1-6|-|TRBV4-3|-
TGCGCCAGCAGCCGTTCAGGGTTGGATTCACCCCTCCACTTT
CASSRSGLDSPLHF
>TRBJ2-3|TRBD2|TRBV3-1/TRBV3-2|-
TGTGCCAGCAGCCCGAATACGGGGGGGCCGGTAGATACGCAGTATTTT
CASSPNTGGPVDTQYF
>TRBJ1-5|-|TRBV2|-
TGTGCCAGCAGTGGTTTCGGGGGAAAGCCCCAGCATTTT
CASSGFGGKPQHF
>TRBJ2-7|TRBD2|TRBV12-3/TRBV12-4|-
TGTGCCAGCAAACTAGCGAGCTCCTACGAGCAGTACTTC
CASKLASSYEQYF
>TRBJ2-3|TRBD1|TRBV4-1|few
TGCGCCAGCAGCCAGGGCAAAAAACCGGGACAGGGGGTGGGAAACACAGATACGCAGTATTTT
CASSQGKKPGQGVGNTDTQYF
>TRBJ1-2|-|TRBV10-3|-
TGTGCCATCAGTGACGACTATGGCTACACCTTC
CAISDDYGYTF
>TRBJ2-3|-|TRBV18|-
TGTGCCAGCTCAGCCGACAGTGGTACGCAGTATTTT
CASSADSGTQYF
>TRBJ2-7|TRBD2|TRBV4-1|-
TGCGCCAGCAGCCAAACTAGCGGGAGCCGTTTGTACGAGCAGTACTTC
CASSQTSGSRLYEQYF
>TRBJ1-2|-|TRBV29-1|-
TGCAGCGTTGAAGATCAGTGGCGGGTTGGTGGCTACACCTTC
CSVEDQWRVGGYTF
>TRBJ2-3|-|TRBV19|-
TGTGCCAGTAGTAACCGGGACATAGTTTCAGATACGCAGTATTTT
CASSNRDIVSDTQYF
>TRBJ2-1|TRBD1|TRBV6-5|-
TGTGCCAGCAGGGGACAGGGGTCCTACAATGAGCAGTTCTTC
CASRGQGSYNEQFF
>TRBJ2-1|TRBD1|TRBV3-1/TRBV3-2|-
TGTGCCAGCAGCCAAGATCTTGGTAACAGGGGTGCTGAGCAGTTCTTC
CASSQDLGNRGAEQFF
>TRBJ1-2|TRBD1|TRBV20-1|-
TGCAGTGCTAGTTTGCCCCAGGGGGACTATGGCTACACCTTC
CSASLPQGDYGYTF